The sequence of this T cell receptor beta chain was determined in a study of blood T cell repertoires in COVID-19 (TCRdb year 2020). With regard to the full study: Samples from collaborators originated in the United States, Italy and Spain and spanned both the acute and convalescent phases of COVID-19. The dataset comprised deeply sampled blood TCRbeta repertoires from subjects exposed to, actively infected with, or recovered from COVID-19. Samples were obtained from the ongoing ImmuneRACE study (first 160 participants) and from over 1,000 subjects provided by 6 global collaborators. The material from the prospective study consisted of cDNA or gDNA derived from T cells, B-cell-depleted T cells, or PBMCs. A de-identified subject ID, COVID-19 status, age in years and sex were almost always included in the sample metadata. A freely available public database, intended as a resource for researchers studying the immune response to SARS-CoV-2, is where the repertoires were released. Where available, HLA class I and class II types were taken from metadata supplied by the sample provider and were not determined by assay-based typing. Points the paper makes about the study in general: The amount of clinical and demographic metadata varied by source and participant and was provided uncurated.

Each collaborating institution followed its own protocols to collect whole blood in K2EDTA tubes. For TCRbeta analysis, collaborators shipped samples as frozen whole blood, isolated PBMCs, or DNA extracted from either of those sample types. With respect to this clone: There is no known antigen for this receptor. Nothing much larger sits one base from this clone, and base qualities are not available.

TCRbeta CDR3 regions were amplified from genomic DNA by means of the immunoSEQ Assay, a bias-controlled multiplex PCR. In the authors' own workflow: Nucleated cell counts per sample were estimated from amplification of reference gene primers within the assay. To quantify the absolute abundance of each unique TCRbeta CDR3 rearrangement, sequence reads were collapsed and filtered. For each sample, productive Simpson clonality was calculated by taking the square root of Simpson's diversity index across productive rearrangements. The clones in this table, taken by TCRdb from immuneACCESS, are in-frame only. Not every clone is retained; where verified, under half of the shortfall comes from an unresolved V gene, and the cause of the rest is unknown. V and J calls plus clone size are reproduced from that table; the DNA served to infer D and trimming. The sample profile shows 84,000 or so clones; 65% to 85% of them were found once. The top ten constitute about 29% of the sample.

From the cysteine up to the phenylalanine, the CDR3 has a length of 16 residues. Just CDR3 DNA is preserved here, 48 bases in frame from base 1. V and J are truncated by 0 bases and 5 bases respectively, leaving an intervening sequence of 16 bases. According to the germline V gene, CDR1 reads LGHNA and CDR2 reads YSLEER. In this chain, TRBV4-3 is recombined with TRBJ2-5, with no D gene named confidently. The source of this sequence is an elderly woman with acute or convalescent COVID-19. The sequenced sample consisted of peripheral blood. The bases read TGCGCCAGCAGCCAAGATCTCCGGAGAATTCGGGAGACCCAGTACTTC. It specifies CASSQDLRRIRETQYF.